A selection of T cell receptor beta chains follows, all from one sample in a study of cytomegalovirus exposure and HLA in healthy donors. TCRdb keeps only in-frame clones here, not all; method: immunoSEQ multiplex PCR. The repertoire consists of 110,000 to 150,000 clones, with about 80% occurring once and the leading ten covering around 4.3%. Material: PBMCs. Source of these receptors: a man in his forties in good health and CMV-seronegative. The CDR3 runs from the conserved cysteine through the conserved F or W. A D gene is named only where the DNA matches it firmly. The size field is filled for only some rows; it gives once, few, many or a size class.

CASSLGFRSGLYNEQFF | TGCGCCAGCAGCTTGGGATTTCGGTCAGGACTATACAATGAGCAGTTCTTC | TRBV5-1 | . | . | TRBJ2-1
CASSHDGTGNYGYTF | TGCGCCAGCAGCCATGACGGGACAGGGAACTATGGCTACACCTTC | TRBV4-3 | . | TRBD1 | TRBJ1-2
CASSLRQGNSPLHF | TGTGCCAGCAGCTTAAGACAGGGAAATTCACCCCTCCACTTT | TRBV7-2 | . | TRBD1 | TRBJ1-6
CASSQDSTGVNQETQYF | TGCGCCAGCAGCCAAGATTCGACGGGGGTGAACCAAGAGACCCAGTACTTC | TRBV4-1 | . | . | TRBJ2-5
CASYNRGGPGTGELFF | TGTGCCAGCTACAACCGGGGGGGCCCGGGGACCGGGGAGCTGTTTTTT | TRBV19 | . | TRBD2 | TRBJ2-2
CASTPGQAKLLNQPQHF | TGTGCCAGTACTCCAGGACAGGCAAAGCTTCTAAATCAGCCCCAGCATTTT | TRBV19 | once | TRBD1 | TRBJ1-5
CASSFTGSSKNIQYF | TGCGCCAGCAGCTTTACAGGGTCGTCCAAAAACATTCAGTACTTC | TRBV5-1 | . | . | TRBJ2-4
CASSQQGAYNEQFF | TGTGCCAGCAGCCAACAGGGGGCCTACAATGAGCAGTTCTTC | TRBV5-4 | . | TRBD1 | TRBJ2-1
CASLVALGGANVLTF | TGTGCCAGCTTGGTGGCCCTGGGCGGGGCCAACGTCCTGACTTTC | TRBV2 | . | . | TRBJ2-6
CASSFRGERTEAFF | TGTGCCAGCAGTTTCAGGGGGGAGAGAACTGAAGCTTTCTTT | TRBV28 | . | TRBD1 | TRBJ1-1
CASSLDSSGANVLTF | TGTGCCAGCTCCCTGGACAGCTCTGGGGCCAACGTCCTGACTTTC | TRBV18 | . | . | TRBJ2-6
CASSFQGGNTIYF | TGTGCCAGCAGTTTCCAGGGGGGAAACACCATATATTTT | TRBV27 | . | . | TRBJ1-3
CASGATGRRETQYF | TGTGCCAGCGGAGCCACAGGGCGTCGGGAGACCCAGTACTTC | TRBV27 | . | . | TRBJ2-5
CASSQTGASSPLHF | TGTGCCAGCAGCCAGACAGGGGCGAGTTCACCCCTCCACTTT | TRBV14 | few | TRBD1 | TRBJ1-6
CASRDRGGYEQYF | TGTGCCAGCAGGGACAGGGGGGGCTACGAGCAGTACTTC | TRBV7-9 | few | TRBD1 | TRBJ2-7
CSVEDSGILGYGYTF | TGCAGCGTTGAAGATTCGGGGATTCTAGGGTATGGCTACACCTTC | TRBV29-1 | . | . | TRBJ1-2
CASSITPRVQETQYF | TGTGCCAGTAGTATAACCCCGCGGGTTCAAGAGACCCAGTACTTC | TRBV19 | . | . | TRBJ2-5
CAISETYRTANTEAFF | TGTGCCATCAGTGAGACCTATCGGACAGCCAACACTGAAGCTTTCTTT | TRBV10-3 | . | . | TRBJ1-1
CATSRAGQGAYEQYF | TGTGCCACCAGCAGAGCGGGACAGGGGGCTTACGAGCAGTACTTC | TRBV15 | . | TRBD1 | TRBJ2-7
CASSLPGYEQYF | TGTGCCAGCAGTTTACCAGGCTACGAGCAGTACTTC | TRBV28 | few | . | TRBJ2-7
CASSDSLSNQPQHF | TGTGCCAGCTCAGACAGCCTTAGCAATCAGCCCCAGCATTTT | TRBV18 | few | . | TRBJ1-5
CASSLASRGTEAFF | TGTGCCAGCAGCTTAGCATCTAGGGGGACTGAAGCTTTCTTT | TRBV7-8 | . | . | TRBJ1-1
CASSLGSPNLNTEAFF | TGCGCCAGCAGCCTCGGGTCCCCTAACCTGAACACTGAAGCTTTCTTT | TRBV5-1 | . | . | TRBJ1-1
CASSRQVNTEAFF | TGTGCCAGCAGTAGACAGGTGAACACTGAAGCTTTCTTT | TRBV7-2 | . | . | TRBJ1-1
CASSYAGATSPLHF | TGTGCCAGCAGTTACGCGGGGGCGACATCACCCCTCCACTTT | TRBV28 | few | . | TRBJ1-6
CASSRVVGGQNTEAFF | TGTGCCAGCAGCCGGGTCGTGGGAGGACAGAACACTGAAGCTTTCTTT | TRBV14 | . | . | TRBJ1-1
CASSDPGGANVLTF | TGTGCCAGTAGTGACCCGGGGGGGGCCAACGTCCTGACTTTC | TRBV19 | . | . | TRBJ2-6
CASSTWTGSEQFF | TGTGCCAGCAGTACCTGGACAGGGAGTGAGCAGTTCTTC | TRBV27 | . | TRBD1 | TRBJ2-1
CASSLVGQGLVAFF | TGTGCCAGCAGCTTAGTGGGACAGGGGTTAGTAGCTTTCTTT | TRBV11-2 | . | TRBD1 | TRBJ1-1
CASSLGQELYGYTF | TGCGCCAGCAGCTTGGGACAGGAGCTCTATGGCTACACCTTC | TRBV5-1 | once | . | TRBJ1-2
CASSLSGGDSFYEQYF | TGCGCCAGCAGCTTGAGTGGGGGGGATAGTTTCTACGAGCAGTACTTC | TRBV5-1 | . | TRBD2 | TRBJ2-7
CASSYPQGNSGNTIYF | TGTGCCAGCAGCTATCCACAGGGAAACTCTGGAAACACCATATATTTT | TRBV7-9 | few | . | TRBJ1-3
CASSLDTGGKLFF | TGTGCCAGCAGCTTAGACACAGGGGGTAAACTGTTTTTT | TRBV7-9 | . | TRBD1 | TRBJ1-4
CASSYSGHTSETQYF | TGTGCCAGCAGTTACTCCGGACATACTTCGGAGACCCAGTACTTC | TRBV6-6 | . | . | TRBJ2-5
CAISEPHGDSYNSPLHF | TGTGCCATCAGTGAGCCTCACGGCGACAGCTATAATTCACCCCTCCACTTT | TRBV10-3 | . | . | TRBJ1-6
CASSLAGGSRGYTF | TGCGCCAGCAGCTTGGCAGGGGGAAGTCGTGGCTACACCTTC | TRBV5-1 | . | TRBD1 | TRBJ1-2
CAWSIGLAGSYEQYF | TGTGCCTGGAGTATAGGACTAGCGGGGTCCTACGAGCAGTACTTC | TRBV30 | . | TRBD2 | TRBJ2-7
CASSEDVGGKETQYF | TGTGCCAGCAGTGAAGACGTGGGGGGAAAAGAGACCCAGTACTTC | TRBV6-4 | . | . | TRBJ2-5
CASSERAGGYSPLHF | TGTGCCAGCAGTGAAAGGGCAGGGGGGTACTCACCCCTCCACTTT | TRBV2 | . | TRBD1 | TRBJ1-6
CASSRNTLGGYEQYF | TGTGCCAGCAGTCGGAATACCCTCGGGGGGTACGAGCAGTACTTC | TRBV6-6 | once | TRBD2 | TRBJ2-7
CAISESATGRAETQYF | TGTGCCATCAGTGAGTCGGCGACAGGGCGGGCAGAGACCCAGTACTTC | TRBV10-3 | few | TRBD1 | TRBJ2-5
CASSPESSASYNEQFF | TGTGCCAGCAGCCCAGAGAGTAGCGCGTCGTACAATGAGCAGTTCTTC | TRBV7-2 | . | . | TRBJ2-1
CASSPTMQTSSSVGLLTGELFF | TGCGCCAGCAGCCCGACTATGCAGACGTCTAGCTCAGTCGGTCTGCTCACCGGGGAGCTGTTTTTT | TRBV5-1 | . | . | TRBJ2-2
CASSRQGTRYEQYF | TGTGCCAGCAGCAGACAGGGGACCCGCTACGAGCAGTACTTC | TRBV11-2 | . | TRBD1 | TRBJ2-7
CARDLNRDSPGEGYTF | TGTGCCAGAGACCTTAATCGGGACAGCCCGGGCGAGGGCTACACCTTC | TRBV2 | . | TRBD1 | TRBJ1-2